One sample yielded the 32 T cell receptor beta chains listed below, sequenced in a study of breast tumors, draining lymph nodes, adjacent tissues. The lymph nodes were axillary draining lymph nodes from breast cancer patients. TCRdb reanalysed the multiplex PCR reads using MiXCR and keeps one entry per CDR3 protein. The repertoire has around 230,000 distinct CDR3 sequences, approximately 30% of them found once; the top ten carry over 1.1%. Material: axillary lymph node tissue. These receptors were collected from a female donor with breast cancer. Some clones in this sample may be carry-over from other donors' samples.

This chain joins TRBV9 and TRBJ2-1; tentatively, D is TRBD1 or TRBD2 (5 bases each). CDR1 SGDLS and CDR2 YYNGEE come from the germline V gene. The CDR3 totals 15 residues. Trimming left V 0 bases short and J 12 bases short, with 19 bases between. In DNA, the CDR3 is TGTGCCAGCAGCGTAGCCCCGGGGCCCGGATATACGCAGTTCTTC. Residues: CASSVAPGPGYTQFF.

This clonotype has at least ten counts. The CDR3 bases are TGTGCCAGCAGCGTAGGGACTAGCGGTGAAGAGACCCAGTACTTC. It yields the protein CASSVGTSGEETQYF. The V gene is TRBV9, the J gene TRBJ2-5, with 10 bases aligning to TRBD2. The CDR3 has 15 residues. CDR1 is SGDLS and CDR2 is YYNGEE in the germline V gene. Unmatched junction bases numbered 2, after V lost 0 bases and J lost 3 bases.

This clonotype appeared many times. This chain uses TRBV29-1 with TRBJ1-2, with D unclear. Trimming stripped 2 bases from V and 1 base from J, with 8 bases between. Germline V gene sequence: CDR1 SQVTM, CDR2 ANQGSEA. The CDR3 is made up of 13 amino acids. The CDR3 loop reads CSVESPLNYGYTF. As DNA, the CDR3 is TGCAGCGTTGAATCTCCGCTTAACTATGGCTACACCTTC.

This clonotype has ten or more counts. This chain joins TRBV11-3 and TRBJ2-2, with 8 bases aligning to TRBD1. The V gene end was trimmed by 5 bases and the J gene end by 6 bases; junction bases not matched to a gene: 8. The CDR3 is made up of 15 amino acids. Germline CDR1 reads SGHNT; CDR2 reads YENEEA. In DNA form, the CDR3 reads TGTGCCAGCAGCCCCGGACAGGGTGACCCCGGGGAGCTGTTTTTT. Its protein product is CASSPGQGDPGELFF. The whole variable domain, filled in from reference TRBV11-3 and TRBJ2-2, reads EAGVVQSPRYKIIEKKQPVAFWCNPISGHNTLYWYLQNLGQGPELLIRYENEEAVDDSQLPKDRFSAERLKGVDSTLKIQPAELGDSAVYLCASSPGQGDPGELFFGEGSRLTVL.

This clonotype was observed many times. The rearrangement joins TRBV30 to TRBJ2-7, with D possibly called TRBD1 or TRBD2 (5 bases each). Per germline, CDR1 GTSNPN and CDR2 SVGIG (reference sequence). This CDR3 region has 14 residues. V gave up 4 bases and J gave up 2 bases, with 15 bases separating them. In DNA form, the CDR3 reads TGTGCCTGGACTATTGGGGACGGACCCTACGAGCAGTACTTC. It encodes CAWTIGDGPYEQYF.

There are many counts of this clonotype. This chain links TRBV19 with TRBJ1-6, with D unclear. The germline CDR1 and CDR2 sequences are LNHDA and SQIVND (reference sequence). V was pared by 5 bases and J by 12 bases, with 14 bases between. There are 13 residues in the CDR3. CDR3 coding DNA: TGTGCCAGTAGTTGGCAGCGTTGGGAACCCCTCCACTTT. Translation: CASSWQRWEPLHF.

J is TRBJ1-6 and V is TRBV25-1, with D tentatively TRBD1 (5 bases). The CDR3 contains 15 residues. The germline CDR1 and CDR2 sequences are MGHDK and SYGVNS. V lost 6 bases and J 13 bases, leaving 22 bases between the germline ends. The DNA for the CDR3 is TGTGCCAGCAGAAATGGGGGTCGTGCAGGTCCCCCCCTCCACTTT. Residues: CASRNGGRAGPPLHF.

This clonotype has more than one count but fewer than ten. Germline and junction disagree at one end, which may indicate a read error. This chain uses TRBV6-5 with TRBJ2-6; 7 bases are shared with TRBD1. The CDR3 contains 17 residues. Per germline, CDR1 MNHEY and CDR2 SVGAGI. CDR3 protein: CASGYTGQSSGANVLTF. In nucleotides, the CDR3 is TGTGCCAGCGGTTACACGGGACAGAGCTCTGGGGCCAACGTCCTGACTTTC.

Comments on this clonotype: At one end the junction does not follow the germline gene, possibly because of a read error. V and J are TRBV6-5 and TRBJ2-3, with D perhaps matching TRBD1 or TRBD2 (5 bases each). CDR3 length: 15 amino acids. The germline V gene has CDR1 MNHEY and CDR2 SVGAGI. The CDR3 loop is CASSHSIGAKDTQYF. The CDR3 DNA is TGTGCCAGCAGTCACTCGATCGGGGCCAAGGATACGCAGTATTTT.

For this clonotype: Since a much larger clone is just one base distant, this may be a read error. The V call is TRBV19, the J call TRBJ2-1; 8 nucleotides line up with TRBD1. The CDR3 loop spans 15 amino acids. CDR1 is LNHDA and CDR2 is SQIVND in the germline V gene (reference sequence). CDR3 bases: TGTGCCAGTAGTGTAGATCAGGGGGCGTACAATGAGCAGTTCTTC. It yields the protein CASSVDQGAYNEQFF.

This clonotype was counted once. The chain is built from TRBV29-1 and TRBJ1-3, with 7 positions matching TRBD1. The V and J ends lost 8 bases and 2 bases, in that order; junction bases with no gene match: 9. CDR1 and CDR2 (germline): SQVTM, ANQGSEA. The CDR3 totals 14 residues. The CDR3 nucleotides read TGCAGCAGTTTGCACCAGGGGGCTGGAAACACCATATATTTT. Protein: CSSLHQGAGNTIYF.

For this clonotype: A much larger clonotype is one base distant, so this may be a read error. V is TRBV7-2 and J is TRBJ2-6; possible D gene TRBD1, 6 bases. The germline V gene encodes CDR1 SGHTA and CDR2 FQGNSA. This CDR3 spans 18 amino acids. The CDR3 loop is CASSPTGFPRGGAHVLTF. CDR3 nucleotide sequence: TGTGCCAGCAGCCCAACAGGGTTCCCCCGGGGTGGGGCCCACGTCCTGACTTTC. Drawing the rest from reference TRBV7-2 and TRBJ2-6, the complete variable domain is GAGVSQSPSNKVTEKGKDVELRCDPISGHTALYWYRQSLGQGLEFLIYFQGNSAPDKSGLPSDRFSAERTGGSVSTLTIQRTQQEDSAVYLCASSPTGFPRGGAHVLTFGAGSRLTVL.

At least ten counts were recorded for this clonotype. The V gene is TRBV13, the J gene TRBJ2-6; D remains unclear. V lost 4 bases and J lost 6, with 10 bases in between. The length of the CDR3 is 14 residues. Germline V gene sequence: CDR1 PRHDT, CDR2 FYEKMQ (reference sequence). This chain's CDR3 is CASSYRVEANVLTF. CDR3 sequence (DNA): TGTGCCAGCAGCTACCGGGTAGAGGCCAACGTCCTGACTTTC.

This clonotype was counted a few times. V gene TRBV5-1 combines with J gene TRBJ1-1; D ambiguous. Between the trimmed V and J ends, which lost 0 bases and 1 base, there was a span of 7 bases. The CDR3 is made up of 14 amino acids. CDR1 SGHRS and CDR2 YFSETQ come from the germline V gene. Here the CDR3 reads CASSLGSENTEAFF. The CDR3 region has the DNA TGCGCCAGCAGCTTGGGTAGCGAGAACACTGAAGCTTTCTTT.

This clonotype was counted ten times or more. The chain employs TRBV20-1 and TRBJ2-3, with a possible D match to TRBD1 (5 bases). The germline V and J ends were trimmed by 5 bases and 0 bases, with 18 bases remaining between them. This CDR3 is built from 16 residues. Germline V gives CDR1 DFQATT, CDR2 SNEGSKA (reference sequence). The CDR3 DNA reads TGCAGTGCTGGGGCCTTACTACTGTCTAGCACAGATACGCAGTATTTT. This codes for CSAGALLLSSTDTQYF.

The chain uses TRBV20-1 and TRBJ1-5; D not certain. CDR1 DFQATT and CDR2 SNEGSKA come from the germline V gene (reference sequence). The CDR3 sequence is 15 residues long. V gave up 4 bases and J gave up 6 bases, with 19 bases separating them. CDR3 protein: CSAKTGKGSGQPQHF. The CDR3 DNA reads as TGCAGTGCTAAAACCGGGAAGGGTTCGGGTCAGCCCCAGCATTTT.

In nucleotides, the CDR3 is TGCGCCAGCAGCCAAGATCATGGGGGCACAGATACGCAGTATTTT. This translates into CASSQDHGGTDTQYF. The chain is built from TRBV4-3 and TRBJ2-3; D unresolved. In germline, CDR1 is LGHNA, CDR2 YSLEER. Trimming took off 0 bases at V and 1 base at J, with 8 bases between the two ends. The CDR3 extends over 15 amino acids.

This chain joins TRBV7-6 and TRBJ2-5, with unresolved D. Trimming removed 1 base at V and 1 base at J, with 7 bases between. Per the germline V gene, CDR1 is SGHVS and CDR2 is FNYEAQ. This CDR3 is built from 14 residues. The DNA for the CDR3 is TGTGCCAGCAGCTTAGGCCCATTCCAAGAGACCCAGTACTTC. Residues: CASSLGPFQETQYF.

This clonotype was observed once. The chain employs TRBV19 and TRBJ1-6; 11 nucleotides match TRBD1. J lost 8 bases, V lost 1 base, and 1 base had no gene match. CDR1 is LNHDA and CDR2 is SQIVND in the germline V gene (reference sequence). The CDR3 is 15 residues long. The CDR3 DNA reads as TGTGCCAGTAGTATAGTGGACAGGGGGCATTCACCCCTCCACTTT. It translates to CASSIVDRGHSPLHF.

This clonotype was detected ten times or more. The rearrangement links TRBV11-3 to TRBJ2-3, with no clear D. The V end was cut by 1 base, the J end by 2 bases, with 10 bases between. Germline CDR1 and CDR2: SGHNT and YENEEA. There are 15 residues in the CDR3. The CDR3 sequence: CASSLGSLSTDTQYF. The CDR3 DNA sequence: TGTGCCAGCAGCTTAGGGAGTCTTTCCACAGATACGCAGTATTTT.

In its sample, this clonotype was seen a few times. The CDR3 coding sequence is TGTGCCAGCAGTTTCGGGGGGCGGGAGAGGAGAGAGACCCAGTACTTC. It is translated as CASSFGGRERRETQYF. The V and J genes are TRBV12-3 or TRBV12-4 and TRBJ2-5; tentative D call: TRBD2 (7 bases). There are 16 residues in the CDR3. The V end lost 3 bases, the J end lost 4 bases, and 18 bases lay between the germline ends.

This chain uses TRBV15 with TRBJ1-2, with a possible D match to TRBD1 (6 bases). Trimming took 2 bases from V and 0 from J, leaving 13 bases between them. CDR1 LNHNV and CDR2 YYDKDF come from the germline V gene (reference sequence). The CDR3 is made up of 16 amino acids. CDR3: CATSRNPDRANYGYTF. The CDR3 DNA follows: TGTGCCACCAGCAGAAACCCGGACAGAGCTAACTATGGCTACACCTTC.

This clonotype was observed at least ten times. The chain is built from TRBV30 and TRBJ2-7; the match to TRBD2 covers 8 bases. V dropped 3 bases and J dropped 3; count of bases not matched to a gene: 4. There are 13 residues in the CDR3. The germline CDR1 and CDR2 sequences are GTSNPN and SVGIG (reference sequence). The CDR3 is CAWSGGGSYEQYF. CDR3 DNA sequence: TGTGCCTGGAGCGGGGGGGGGAGCTACGAGCAGTACTTC. Combining the CDR3 with reference TRBV30 and TRBJ2-7 gives the whole variable domain SQTIHQWPATLVQPVGSPLSLECTVEGTSNPNLYWYRQAAGRGLQLLFYSVGIGQISSEVPQNLSASRPQDRQFILSSKKLLLSDSGFYLCAWSGGGSYEQYFGPGTRLTVT.

Worth noting for this clonotype: A much larger clone lies a single base off, so this may be a read error. The chain combines TRBV10-3 with TRBJ1-5; possible D gene TRBD1, 6 bases. V shed 5 bases and J shed 0 bases, with 11 bases lying between them. This CDR3 comprises 15 residues. Germline CDR1 reads ENHRY; CDR2 reads SYGVKD. The CDR3 here is CAISLGQHSNQPQHF. Written as DNA, the CDR3 is TGTGCCATCAGTTTGGGACAACATAGCAATCAGCCCCAGCATTTT.

This clonotype was observed at least ten times. The V and J genes are TRBV6-2 or TRBV6-3 and TRBJ1-2, with 7 nucleotides matching TRBD1. Per germline, CDR1 MNHEY and CDR2 SVGEGT. The CDR3 is 15 amino acids. J lost 9 bases, V lost 7 bases, and 17 bases had no gene match. The CDR3 bases are TGTGCCAGCAAGGCCACAGGGGACCCCCGCCTCCGCTACACCTTC. Protein: CASKATGDPRLRYTF.

About this clonotype: A much bigger clone sits one base away, suggesting this may be a read error. The rearrangement uses TRBV12-3 or TRBV12-4 and TRBJ2-1; 7 bases are a match to TRBD2. The CDR3 contains 16 residues. V was clipped by 2 bases and J by 8 bases; unmatched bases: 12. CDR3 bases: TGTGCCAGCAGTTTACCGTGGGGAGGGGCGAGCCATGAGCAGTTCTTC. Translated: CASSLPWGGASHEQFF.

A word on this clonotype: Sequence at one end of the junction differs from germline and may be a read error. The chain carries TRBV14 and TRBJ1-2, with unresolved D. The CDR3 has 15 residues. The germline CDR1 and CDR2 sequences are SGHDN and FVKESK. The CDR3 loop is CASSQDGEGNYGSTF. The CDR3 DNA reads TGTGCCAGCAGCCAAGATGGGGAAGGGAACTATGGCTCCACCTTC.

This clonotype was picked up many times. V and J are TRBV19 and TRBJ2-1; a weak D match, TRBD2 (5 bases). Looked up from germline, CDR1 is LNHDA and CDR2 is SQIVND (reference sequence). Trimming took 7 bases from V and 2 from J, leaving 12 bases between them. CDR3 size: 14 residues. The CDR3 DNA sequence: TGTGCCAGTACCGGGGAATTTACCTACAATGAGCAGTTCTTC. Its translation is CASTGEFTYNEQFF. The entire variable domain, with the rest obtained from reference TRBV19 and TRBJ2-1, is as follows: DGGITQSPKYLFRKEGQNVTLSCEQNLNHDAMYWYRQDPGQGLRLIYYSQIVNDFQKGDIAEGYSVSREKKESFPLTVTSAQKNPTAFYLCASTGEFTYNEQFFGPGTRLTVL.

The sample holds many counts of this clonotype. The rearrangement uses TRBV11-2 and TRBJ2-7; TRBD1 might be the D (5 bases). V dropped 5 bases and J dropped 5 bases, with 7 bases sitting between them. The CDR3 is 11 amino acids. The germline V gene encodes CDR1 SGHAT and CDR2 FQNNGV. The CDR3 DNA reads TGTGCCAGCAGCAGGGGAAACGAGCAGTACTTC. This codes for CASSRGNEQYF.

This clonotype has a count of ten or more. This chain connects TRBV14 to TRBJ1-2; D unclear. Germline V lookup: CDR1 SGHDN, CDR2 FVKESK. Trimming left V 6 bases short and J 8 bases short, with 16 bases between. This CDR3 region has 13 residues. The CDR3 DNA is TGTGCCAGCAGATTCGGACTTCCCTCAGGCTACACCTTC. Its translation is CASRFGLPSGYTF.

In its sample, this clonotype was seen many times. This rearrangement joins TRBV5-1 to TRBJ1-1; maybe TRBD1 (6 bases). The germline V and J ends were trimmed by 0 bases and 5 bases, with 11 bases remaining between them. Germline CDR1 is SGHRS and CDR2 is YFSETQ. The CDR3 runs 14 residues. CDR3: CASSLAGAGTEAFF. The CDR3 bases are TGCGCCAGCAGCTTGGCAGGGGCAGGGACTGAAGCTTTCTTT.

This clonotype appeared many times. The gene calls are TRBV7-9 and TRBJ1-5, with 9 bases lining up with TRBD1. This CDR3 spans 16 amino acids. Germline V gives CDR1 SEHNR, CDR2 FQNEAQ (reference sequence). The J segment lost 0 bases and the V segment lost 1 base, leaving 1 base of the junction unmatched. For the CDR3, the DNA is TGTGCCAGCAGCTTAGGGACAGGGGATAGCAATCAGCCCCAGCATTTT. Translating gives CASSLGTGDSNQPQHF.